This T cell receptor beta chain was sequenced in a study of cytomegalovirus exposure and HLA in healthy donors (dated by TCRdb to 2017 to 2019). As for the study more broadly: An earlier analysis of some 600 of the donors reported about 260 Gb of sequence data and some 110 million unique TCR beta sequences obtained from roughly 170 million T cells. An early release that covered about 600 HLA-typed donors contained approximately 300 gigabases of sequencing data and 75 million to 100 million unique TCR sequences. Of the roughly 400 genotyped donors, approximately 82% fell in the genetic ancestry cluster associated with self-reported Caucasian donors. The aim of the study was to test whether cataloging public T cell receptors could identify signatures of past pathogen exposure. The study profiled the T cell repertoires of more than 500 subjects by immunosequencing and related them to cytomegalovirus serostatus. A separate validation cohort of over a hundred different subjects was used in addition to the roughly 620-subject first cohort. The study combined high-throughput TCR immunosequencing, statistical association of individual TCRs with disease status, and machine learning to predict cytomegalovirus infection status. A later analysis re-analyzed previously published TCR beta repertoires from about 600 donors and added high-resolution HLA genotyping to study TCR occurrence patterns. Rather than using new phenotypic data, the later analysis identified candidate immune exposures from TCR beta sequences and from how often those sequences occurred across donors. An earlier analysis of about 620 of the donors applied high-throughput TCR beta sequencing to assess whether each TCR beta V gene segment acted as functional or pseudogenic. Donor age, sex, ethnicity and CMV serostatus were collected together with the repertoire data. In a later genetic analysis, genome-wide SNP genotypes for about 65% of the 666 donors were used, and that subset was treated as a discovery cohort. Every discovery cohort repertoire had been produced on one sequencing platform. Class I and class II HLA loci were covered by the typing at four-digit resolution. The number of donors typed differed by locus, with about 629-630 for A, B, C, DRB1 and DQB1, more than 500 for DQA1, some 570 for DPA1, and about 450 for DPB1. Because of strong linkage in the cohort, 4 to 6 DR-DQ haplotypes were treated as single units for association and clustering. Across 300 to 500 genotyped donors of the cohort, an average of about 240,000 unique TCR beta nucleotide sequences per donor were sequenced, and 15% to 20% of those sequences were non-productive. The paper's findings and limits, for the study overall: A further reported finding was that TCR beta sequences accurately predicted the HLA-A and HLA-B alleles for most subjects in the first cohort. While some public TCRs were present in many individuals, most TCR sequences turned up only very rarely across donors. A later analysis reported that several top co-occurrence clusters appeared linked to parvovirus B19, influenza, CMV and Epstein-Barr virus. The presence/absence analyses assumed that sequencing depth was roughly uniform across donors, and that assumption may not be true. Compared with the 666-donor mean, donors in an Asian-associated ancestry cluster had fewer N-insertions in productive TCRs, according to a later genetic analysis. In an earlier analysis of around 600 of the donors, most TCR beta V segments were observed in productive rearrangements about 87% or about 30% of the time, broadly matching IMGT annotations. The authors suggested that the approach could potentially be generalized to other disease states and immunological phenotypes. A cluster of highly shared sequence variants was judged likely to represent a technical artifact of the sequencing pipeline. A later analysis found that most CMV-associated TCR beta chains appeared HLA-restricted, with HLA associations seemingly driven largely by CMV exposure. The cohort was sequenced for TCR beta chains only, and without alpha or paired-chain data the features that could be detected were limited. For the cohort, immune exposure information was limited to CMV serostatus. Some IMGT-functional V segments, including TRBV6-2 and TRBV6-3, could not be distinguished by the 87-base-pair reads and were therefore excluded. Because some donors lacked HLA typing at each locus, the association tests relied only on the typed subset. Strong co-occurrence of HLA alleles, especially DR and DQ, made assigning TCR associations to individual alleles difficult. The classifier was reported to diagnose cytomegalovirus status with high specificity and sensitivity in both the original cohort and the validation cohort. At a false discovery rate of 0.05, a later analysis linked 15,000 to 20,000 TCR beta sequences to specific HLA alleles. In vitro tests confirmed that a few of the cytomegalovirus-associated TCR beta chains recognize cytomegalovirus antigens. Because counts were too low, 15 to 20 rarely observed V segments, including chromosome 9 orphons, were excluded from the earlier analysis of around 590 of the donors. According to a later analysis, TCR association rates differed among HLA loci, with DRB1 alleles showing the most associated TCRs and HLA-C alleles showing the fewest. In a later genetic analysis, a missense DCLRE1C variant was associated with V-gene and J-gene trimming of TCR beta chains, and the association was replicated in an independent cohort. A total of 164 TCR beta chains were listed by the study as associated with cytomegalovirus. Correlated functional status among segregating V segments might be attributable to linkage disequilibrium, but an unknown experimental factor could not be ruled out. A later analysis found that HLA-associated TCR beta chains were more clonally expanded and had lower generation probabilities than equally common non-associated chains.

The cohort was made up of approximately 670 healthy bone marrow donors. All cohort members were sampled while nominally healthy, although unrecorded immune exposures were likely present. The donor was CMV seronegative and was included in the group of 352 seronegative cohort members. A peripheral blood sample was provided by each donor, and peripheral blood mononuclear cells were used for TCR beta sequencing. Genomic DNA was extracted from the blood cell samples with the Qiagen DNeasy Blood Extraction Kit. Preparation of the library involved the immunoSEQ multiplex PCR assay. For the multiplex PCR, a mixture combining 60 forward primers for TCR Vbeta segments and 13 reverse primers for TCR Jbeta segments was used. Amplification of the CDR3 region of rearranged TCR beta genes was performed with a multiplex PCR assay on genomic DNA. Amplified TCR beta libraries were sequenced as 87-base-pair reads on the Illumina HiSeq System. As for the authors' bioinformatics: A later analysis counted tens of millions of unique TCR beta chains across the 650 to 700 repertoires, and some 11 million of these chains were shared by at least two donors. A nearest-neighbor algorithm error-corrected the raw reads and collapsed the reads into unique sequences, merging closely related sequences to remove PCR and sequencing errors. Alignment of CDR3 sequences to IMGT reference sequences was used to assign V, D and J gene segments. For a sequence to be retained, a match of at least six nucleotides was required to both a V gene segment and a J gene segment. A rearrangement was called productive if the CDR3 had no stop codons and remained in frame with V and J, and every other rearrangement was called non-productive. CDR3 was defined according to IMGT convention as the region running from the second conserved V-encoded cysteine to the conserved J-encoded phenylalanine. Sequences without an unambiguous match to a single V gene segment were excluded from the earlier analysis of 450 to 650 of the donors. In an earlier analysis of some 590 of the donors, V segments were called functional above 56.7% productive rearrangements and were called segregating when the between-donor standard deviation exceeded 5%. To diagnose cytomegalovirus status from the catalog of TCR beta chain sequences, a statistical classification framework was built. In a later analysis, TCR nucleotide sequences were compared against IMGT/GENE-DB human TR gene sequences so that V and J genes could be assigned. In a later analysis, CDR3 sequences and most-parsimonious VDJ recombination scenarios were assigned using the TCRdist pipeline. In a later analysis, each TCR beta chain was defined by its CDR3 amino acid sequence together with its V-gene family, and reads lacking a unique V-gene family were excluded. To address suspected cross-contamination and a sequencing artifact, a later analysis removed roughly 580 highly shared, low-generation-probability nucleotide sequences. For each public chain, a later analysis derived a clonal expansion index from normalized ranks of inferred template counts within each repertoire. In a later analysis, generation probabilities were computed using a VDJ recombination model fitted to out-of-frame rearrangements, and the results were checked against IGoR. In a later analysis, hypergeometric tests were used to score TCR-TCR, TCR-HLA and TCR-CMV co-occurrence, with a repertoire-size bias correction applied to TCR pairs. A later analysis estimated false discovery rates by permuting HLA or CMV assignments 20 times. In a later analysis, co-occurring TCRs were grouped using DBSCAN, and TCRdist sequence similarity was added for clustering within HLA-allele-positive subsets. For co-occurrence clustering, repertoires with fewer than 30,000 or more than 120,000 public chains were excluded, along with five or six repertoires with anomalous nucleotide sharing. Drawn from immuneACCESS, this table holds only the in-frame rearrangements with V and J called that TCRdb kept. Clones are partly lost; checked studies trace under half to an unresolved V gene and leave the rest unexplained. Clone size and V and J calls were adopted from that table, with D and trimming inferred from the DNA. The sample includes tens of thousands of clones, with over 65% observed a single time. The leading ten clones occupy 3.5% to 5.5% of the sample.

CDR3 length: 15 amino acids, cysteine to phenylalanine. The DNA shown is the 45-base CDR3, in frame from base 1. At the junction V is shortened by 0 bases and J by 6 bases; bases outside the gene matches: 8. Per the germline V gene, MGHRA is the CDR1 and YSYEKL is the CDR2. Points on this clone: Its recognized antigen is unknown. Base qualities are not provided; no much larger clone lies one nucleotide away.

The rearranged segments are TRBV4-1 and TRBJ2-7; a stretch of 7 junction bases matches TRBD1. Sequenced: PBMCs. This clonotype was sampled from a man aged 35-49 years in good health and CMV-seronegative. The CDR3 protein is CASSQDETGSREQYF. The DNA reads as follows: TGCGCCAGCAGCCAAGATGAGACAGGGAGTCGCGAGCAGTACTTC.